Below, 8 T cell receptor beta chains from the same sample are listed, as sequenced in a study of cytomegalovirus exposure and HLA in healthy donors. 13 Jbeta primers and 60 Vbeta primers were used for the PCR. Sequenced by immunoSEQ multiplex PCR; TCRdb stores in-frame clones only, minus some. The repertoire includes approximately 190,000 clones, over 65% of them detected once, and 2% to 3% sits in the top ten. Sequenced: PBMCs. These receptors all stem from a woman aged 45-59 years in good health and CMV-seropositive.

This clone was observed once. The chain joins TRBV15 to TRBJ2-5; D remains ambiguous. The CDR3 length is 15 residues. V was trimmed by 0 bases and J by 2 bases, leaving 10 bases between them. The V gene's germline CDR1 is LNHNV and CDR2 YYDKDF (reference sequence). CDR3: CATSRDRSVQETQYF. DNA of the CDR3: TGTGCCACCAGCAGAGATCGGAGTGTTCAAGAGACCCAGTACTTC.

The genes are TRBV10-3 and TRBJ2-7; 8 nucleotides match TRBD1. Trimming cost V 4 bases and J 7 bases; bases outside gene matches: 6. Germline V gene lookup returns CDR1 ENHRY and CDR2 SYGVKD. The CDR3 has 13 amino acids. Here the CDR3 DNA reads TGTGCCATCAGTGGGACAGGGTCGGGAGAGCAGTACTTC. Its protein product is CAISGTGSGEQYF.

This chain uses TRBV6-5 with TRBJ1-5; weak D call: TRBD1 (5 bases). The germline V gene has CDR1 MNHEY and CDR2 SVGAGI. V lost 5 bases and J lost 10, with 12 bases in between. The CDR3 is 12 residues long. The DNA for the CDR3 is TGTGCCAGCAGTCTTAATGACAGTCCCCAGCATTTT. It codes for CASSLNDSPQHF.

The V call is TRBV2, the J call TRBJ1-2; 9 bases agree with TRBD1. Germline V gives CDR1 SNHLY, CDR2 FYNNEI. This CDR3 has 12 amino acids. The junction had 3 bases not matched to a gene; V was cut back by 8 bases and J by 5 bases. The CDR3, as DNA: TGTGCCAGCGCGACAGGGGGATATGGCTACACCTTC. Protein: CASATGGYGYTF. The entire variable domain, with the rest obtained from reference TRBV2 and TRBJ1-2, is as follows: EPEVTQTPSHQVTQMGQEVILRCVPISNHLYFYWYRQILGQKVEFLVSFYNNEISEKSEIFDDQFSVERPDGSNFTLKIRSTKLEDSAMYFCASATGGYGYTFGSGTRLTVV.

This clone was counted between two and nine times. V and J are TRBV18 and TRBJ1-1; D gene ambiguous. Germline V gene sequence: CDR1 KGHSH, CDR2 LQKENI. The CDR3 is made up of 14 amino acids. V gave up 1 base and J gave up 0 bases, with 6 bases separating them. CDR3 nucleotide sequence: TGTGCCAGCTCACCACGTGGCCTGAACACTGAAGCTTTCTTT. This translates into CASSPRGLNTEAFF.

The chain links TRBV30 to TRBJ1-2; the D is unclear. The germline V gene has CDR1 GTSNPN and CDR2 SVGIG (reference sequence). Between the trimmed V and J ends, which lost 3 bases and 2 bases, there was a span of 7 bases. CDR3 length: 12 residues. The CDR3 DNA follows: TGTGCCTGGAGGTGGCCCAACTATGGCTACACCTTC. Its translation: CAWRWPNYGYTF.

The CDR3 region is CATSRESSGPYEQYF. CDR3 nucleotides: TGTGCCACCAGCAGAGAGTCTAGCGGTCCCTACGAGCAGTACTTC. This chain uses TRBV15 with TRBJ2-7; 7 bases are a match to TRBD2. CDR1 LNHNV and CDR2 YYDKDF come from the germline V gene (reference sequence). The V segment lost 0 bases and the J segment 2 bases; nucleotides outside the gene matches: 4. The CDR3 has 15 amino acids. Supplemented by reference TRBV15 and TRBJ2-7, the full variable domain reads DAMVIQNPRYQVTQFGKPVTLSCSQTLNHNVMYWYQQKSSQAPKLLFHYYDKDFNNEADTPDNFQSRRPNTSFCFLDIRSPGLGDTAMYLCATSRESSGPYEQYFGPGTRLTVT.

The V call is TRBV10-3, the J call TRBJ2-3; the match to TRBD2 covers 10 bases. V dropped 10 bases and J dropped 0; count of bases not matched to a gene: 4. CDR3 size: 14 residues. The germline CDR1 and CDR2 sequences are ENHRY and SYGVKD. CDR3 nucleotide sequence: TGTGCCACAAGGACTAGCGGCAGCACAGATACGCAGTATTTT. Protein sequence: CATRTSGSTDTQYF.